Listed here are 3 T cell receptor beta chains from one sample, sequenced in a study of T cell clonality in common variable immunodeficiency. Sequenced by immunoSEQ multiplex PCR; TCRdb stores in-frame clones only, minus some. Observed are approximately 52,000 clones, no singletons, with the top ten taking less than 4%. The sequenced material came from peripheral blood mononuclear cells. The receptors shown here come from a person aged 18 to 70 in good health.

This clone has ten or more counts. The CDR3 end lies 3 residues beyond the end of the read and is filled in from the germline J gene. The gene calls are TRBV4-2 and TRBJ2-4, with 11 bases matching TRBD1. Germline CDR1 LGHNA, CDR2 YNFKEQ. This CDR3 has 14 residues. CDR3 bases read: TGTGCCAGCAGCCAGGACAGGGGGCGGTACGGT. This translates into CASSQDRGRYG. The whole CDR3 region reads CASSQDRGRYGQYF.

Many counts were recorded for this clone. The missing CDR3 end, 3 residues past where the read stops, is filled in from the germline J gene. The rearrangement links TRBV30 to TRBJ2-5, with TRBD1 as a possible D gene (6 bases). This CDR3 is 15 amino acids long. Trimming left V 0 bases short and J 3 bases short, with 14 bases between. Germline V gives CDR1 GTSNPN, CDR2 SVGIG (reference sequence). The covered CDR3 bases are TGTGCCTGGAGTGTTCCGGGACAATGGAAAGAGACC. It specifies CAWSVPGQWKET. The full CDR3 protein is CAWSVPGQWKETQYF.

This clone was recorded many times. The CDR3 goes on 3 residues after the read ends, and that part is filled in from the germline J gene. The V gene is TRBV29-1, the J gene TRBJ2-3; no firm D call. Trimming removed 1 base at V and 2 bases at J, with 7 bases between. Germline V gene sequence: CDR1 SQVTM, CDR2 ANQGSEA. This CDR3 region has 13 residues. The CDR3 reads CSVEGGVTDTQYF. The sequenced part of the CDR3 DNA is TGCAGCGTTGAAGGCGGAGTCACAGATACG.